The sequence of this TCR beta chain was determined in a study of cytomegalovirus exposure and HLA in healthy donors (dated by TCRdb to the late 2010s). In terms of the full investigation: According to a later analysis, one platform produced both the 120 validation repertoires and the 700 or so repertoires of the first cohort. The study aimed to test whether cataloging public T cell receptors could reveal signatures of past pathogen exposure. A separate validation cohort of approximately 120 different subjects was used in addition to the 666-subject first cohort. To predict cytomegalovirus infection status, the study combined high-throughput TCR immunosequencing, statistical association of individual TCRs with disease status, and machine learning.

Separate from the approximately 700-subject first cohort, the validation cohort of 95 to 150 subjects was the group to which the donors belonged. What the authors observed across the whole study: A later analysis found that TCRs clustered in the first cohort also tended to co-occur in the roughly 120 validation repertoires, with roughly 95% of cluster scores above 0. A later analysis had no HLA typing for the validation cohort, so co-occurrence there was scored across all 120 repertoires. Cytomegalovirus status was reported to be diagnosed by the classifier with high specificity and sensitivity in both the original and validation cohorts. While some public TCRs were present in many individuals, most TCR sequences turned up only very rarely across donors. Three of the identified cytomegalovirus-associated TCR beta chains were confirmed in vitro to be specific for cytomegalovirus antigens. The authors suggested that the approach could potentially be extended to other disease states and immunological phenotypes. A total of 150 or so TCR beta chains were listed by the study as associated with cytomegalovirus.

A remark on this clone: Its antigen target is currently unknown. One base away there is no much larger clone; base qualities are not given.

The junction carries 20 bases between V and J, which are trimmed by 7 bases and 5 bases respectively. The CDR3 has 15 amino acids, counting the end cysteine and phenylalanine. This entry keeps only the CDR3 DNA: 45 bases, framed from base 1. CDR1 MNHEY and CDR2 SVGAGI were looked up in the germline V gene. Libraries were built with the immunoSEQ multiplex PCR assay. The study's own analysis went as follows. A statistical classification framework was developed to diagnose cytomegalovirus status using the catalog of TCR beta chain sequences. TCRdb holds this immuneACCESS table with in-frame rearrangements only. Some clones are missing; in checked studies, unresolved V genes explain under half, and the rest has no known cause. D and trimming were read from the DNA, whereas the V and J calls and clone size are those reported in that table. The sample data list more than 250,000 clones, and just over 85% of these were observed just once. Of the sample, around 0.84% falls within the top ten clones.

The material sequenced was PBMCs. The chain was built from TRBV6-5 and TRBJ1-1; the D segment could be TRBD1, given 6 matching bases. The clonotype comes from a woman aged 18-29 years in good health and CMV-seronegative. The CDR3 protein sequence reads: CASTQTSGAGTEAFF. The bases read TGTGCCAGCACCCAGACCTCAGGGGCAGGAACTGAAGCTTTCTTT.